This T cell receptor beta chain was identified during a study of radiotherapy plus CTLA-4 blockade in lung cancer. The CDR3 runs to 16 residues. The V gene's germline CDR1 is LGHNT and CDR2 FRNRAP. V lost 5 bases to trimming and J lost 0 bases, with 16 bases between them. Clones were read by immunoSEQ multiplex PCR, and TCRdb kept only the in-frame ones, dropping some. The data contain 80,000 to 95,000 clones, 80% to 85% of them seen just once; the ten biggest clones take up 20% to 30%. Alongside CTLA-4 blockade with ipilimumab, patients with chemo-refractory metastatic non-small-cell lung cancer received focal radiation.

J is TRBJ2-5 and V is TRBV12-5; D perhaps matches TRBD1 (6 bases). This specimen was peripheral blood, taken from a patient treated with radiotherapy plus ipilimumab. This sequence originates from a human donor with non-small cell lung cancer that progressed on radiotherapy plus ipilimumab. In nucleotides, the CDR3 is TGTGCTAGTGGTCCCCAATACAGGGAGTACCAAGAGACCCAGTACTTC. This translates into CASGPQYREYQETQYF.